One sample yielded the 3 T cell receptor beta chains listed below, sequenced in a study of blood T cells in healthy people across ages (dated by TCRdb to about 2015). The library was built by means of 5' RACE. Sequencing relied on an Illumina HiSeq 2500. A second PCR of roughly 6 to 11 cycles was run with a J-beta primer mix and a sample-barcoded 5' primer. The raw public reads went through TCRdb reprocessing: fastp at Q25, MiXCR clone calling, in-frame beta chains kept. Every entry covers one CDR3 protein and lists the most common genes and DNA from its rows. The sample records about 290,000 distinct CDR3 sequences, roughly 29% of which are singletons. The biggest ten clones account for 29% of the sample. Source material: blood. These receptors originate from a woman between 70 and 85 years old in good health.

This clonotype was recorded a few times. For the CDR3, the DNA is TGTGCCAGCAGTCTCCAAGGACTAGCGGGAAATGAGCAGTTCTTC. It codes for CASSLQGLAGNEQFF. This chain links TRBV7-3 with TRBJ2-1; TRBD2 matches at 12 bases. V shed 6 bases, J shed 7 bases, and the junction held 7 bases outside the gene matches. There are 15 residues in the CDR3. Germline V gene data show CDR1 as SGHTA and CDR2 as FQGTGA.

This clonotype was seen a single time. The rearrangement joins TRBV20-1 to TRBJ2-1; D not certain. V shed 1 base and J shed 8 bases, with 3 bases lying between them. The CDR3 runs 10 residues. Germline CDR1 is DFQATT and CDR2 is SNEGSKA (reference sequence). The CDR3: CSARGDEQFF. The CDR3 DNA reads TGCAGTGCTAGAGGGGATGAGCAGTTCTTC.

The J gene is TRBJ2-7, the V gene TRBV4-3; D perhaps matches TRBD1 (5 bases). V lost 5 bases and J lost 6, with 20 bases in between. Germline lookup yields CDR1 LGHNA and CDR2 YSLEER. The CDR3 is 15 residues long. Here the CDR3 DNA reads TGCGCCAGCAGCTACAGAAAGACAGACCGGGCCGAGCAGTACTTC. This encodes CASSYRKTDRAEQYF.